The 16 T cell receptor beta chains presented below share a single source sample, sequenced in a study of T cell responses to AZD1222 COVID-19 vaccine. TCRdb's copy holds only in-frame clones and misses some; the assay was immunoSEQ multiplex PCR. The table records about 130,000 clones, over 90% of them present only once. The sequencing used peripheral blood, collected on day 0 of AZD1222 vaccination. These receptors came from an adult in good health.

The rearrangement links TRBV7-8 to TRBJ1-1, with D unclear. Trimming took 4 bases from V and 5 from J, leaving 17 bases between them. This CDR3 has 15 residues. CDR1 and CDR2 (germline): SGHVS, FQNEAQ. CDR3 sequence reads: CASSWVRGEWTEAFF. Written as DNA, the CDR3 is TGTGCCAGCAGCTGGGTGCGCGGGGAATGGACTGAAGCTTTCTTT.

The chain links TRBV12-3 or TRBV12-4 to TRBJ1-1; D not resolved. Trimming cost V 2 bases and J 7 bases, with 8 bases left between them. This CDR3 has 12 amino acids. CDR3 sequence reads: CASSLSWVEAFF. CDR3 nucleotides: TGTGCCAGCAGTTTAAGCTGGGTTGAAGCTTTCTTT.

The chain uses TRBV7-9 and TRBJ1-6; D is perhaps TRBD1 (6 bases). The CDR3 runs 15 residues. Trimming left V 5 bases short and J 6 bases short, with 14 bases between. Germline V gene sequence: CDR1 SEHNR, CDR2 FQNEAQ (reference sequence). CDR3 DNA: TGTGCCAGCAGCCCTTCGATAGGGGGTAATTCACCCCTCCACTTT. It encodes CASSPSIGGNSPLHF.

In its sample, this clone was seen once. This rearrangement joins TRBV6-2 or TRBV6-3 to TRBJ2-1, with 7 bases that match TRBD2. The CDR3 is 14 amino acids. Germline CDR1 and CDR2: MNHEY and SVGEGT. After removal of 2 bases from V and 5 bases from J, the junction contained 3 bases not matched to a gene. The CDR3 is CASSYMAGDNEQFF. The CDR3 nucleotides are TGTGCCAGCAGTTACATGGCGGGGGACAATGAGCAGTTCTTC.

The chain employs TRBV10-3 and TRBJ2-7; D could derive from TRBD1 or TRBD2 (5 bases each). This CDR3 is 12 amino acids long. Trimming left V 10 bases short and J 0 bases short, with 10 bases between. CDR1 is ENHRY and CDR2 is SYGVKD in the germline V gene. The CDR3 here is CATRDASYEQYF. DNA of the CDR3: TGTGCCACCCGGGACGCCTCCTACGAGCAGTACTTC.

The chain links TRBV7-9 to TRBJ1-3, with TRBD1 matching over 10 bases. The CDR3 runs 16 residues. Per germline, CDR1 SEHNR and CDR2 FQNEAQ (reference sequence). V dropped 5 bases and J dropped 4; count of bases not matched to a gene: 8. In DNA, the CDR3 is TGTGCCAGCAGCCATTCGACAGGGGGCCTCGGAAACACCATATATTTT. It translates to CASSHSTGGLGNTIYF.

The CDR3 coding sequence is TGCGCCAGCAGCTTCGGCCCCACCGAGGGGGAAAAACTGTTTTTT. Its protein product is CASSFGPTEGEKLFF. The rearrangement links TRBV5-1 to TRBJ1-4; TRBD1 is a possible D gene (5 bases). The CDR3 covers 15 residues. Germline CDR1 SGHRS, CDR2 YFSETQ. V lost 2 bases and J lost 8, with 16 bases in between.

In this sample, this clone turned up once. The chain combines TRBV14 with TRBJ1-1; possible D gene TRBD1, 5 bases. Trimming shortened V by 4 bases and J by 4 bases, and 19 bases separated the two germline ends. Germline values: CDR1 SGHDN, CDR2 FVKESK. CDR3 length equals 16 residues. The CDR3: CASSPGGTFRGTEAFF. The CDR3 DNA is TGTGCCAGCAGCCCGGGTGGGACTTTTAGGGGCACTGAAGCTTTCTTT.

The chain combines TRBV7-6 with TRBJ2-5; no reliable D call. With 1 base removed from V and 1 base from J, the gap between germline ends came to 7 bases. The CDR3 runs to 14 residues. CDR1 and CDR2 (germline): SGHVS, FNYEAQ. The CDR3 sequence: CASSLGGGQETQYF. CDR3 nucleotides: TGTGCCAGCAGCTTAGGAGGCGGCCAAGAGACCCAGTACTTC.

This clone is labeled as medium-sized (0.01 to 0.1%). V gene TRBV9 combines with J gene TRBJ1-2, with D unclear. Germline-derived CDR1 and CDR2 are SGDLS and YYNGEE. The CDR3 sequence is 12 residues long. The V gene lost 2 bases and the J gene lost 8 bases, with 10 bases spanning the gap. The CDR3 DNA is TGTGCCAGCAGCGTTTCTTCGTGGGGCTACACCTTC. Amino acids: CASSVSSWGYTF.

The V gene is TRBV5-5, the J gene TRBJ2-7; the D gene is possibly TRBD2 (5 bases). V gave up 4 bases and J gave up 0 bases, with 11 bases separating them. Germline V gene sequence: CDR1 SGHKS, CDR2 YYEKEE (reference sequence). CDR3 length equals 14 residues. In DNA, the CDR3 is TGTGCCAGCAGCCCGCGTCGGGGCTCCTACGAGCAGTACTTC. It translates to CASSPRRGSYEQYF.

CDR3 protein: CASRTGTTYEQYF. As DNA, the CDR3 is TGTGCCAGCAGGACAGGGACTACCTACGAGCAGTACTTC. The chain links TRBV6-5 to TRBJ2-7; D may be TRBD1 or TRBD2 (7 bases each). CDR3 length equals 13 residues. V lost 6 bases and J 2 bases, leaving 11 bases between the germline ends. From germline, CDR1 is MNHEY and CDR2 SVGAGI.

The rearrangement uses TRBV11-2 and TRBJ2-5; D not certain. Per germline, CDR1 SGHAT and CDR2 FQNNGV. CDR3 size: 14 residues. V shed 2 bases and J shed 2 bases, with 9 bases lying between them. CDR3 loop: CASSLNQEQETQYF. The CDR3 DNA follows: TGTGCCAGCAGCTTAAATCAGGAACAAGAGACCCAGTACTTC.

The chain carries TRBV3-1 (or the pseudogene TRBV3-2) and TRBJ1-4; D gene uncertain. Trimming shortened V by 4 bases and J by 4 bases, and 19 bases separated the two germline ends. The CDR3 sequence is 17 residues long. Germline values: CDR1 LGHDT, CDR2 YNNKEL (reference sequence). CDR3 region: CASSRGSGARHNEKLFF. In DNA form, the CDR3 reads TGTGCCAGCAGCCGCGGGTCGGGCGCTCGTCATAATGAAAAACTGTTTTTT.

The V and J genes are TRBV5-1 and TRBJ2-3, with no clear D. CDR1 and CDR2 (germline): SGHRS, YFSETQ. The CDR3 is 16 amino acids. The ends were cut back, 4 bases at V and 2 bases at J, with 17 bases in the middle. The CDR3 bases are TGCGCCAGCAGCCCCCCAGACACAGCGACCACAGATACGCAGTATTTT. Protein: CASSPPDTATTDTQYF.

In its sample, this clone was seen once. The chain has TRBV14 and TRBJ2-3; D unclear. The germline V and J ends were trimmed by 2 bases and 3 bases, with 12 bases remaining between them. The CDR3 consists of 15 residues. The V gene's germline CDR1 is SGHDN and CDR2 FVKESK. CDR3 in amino acids: CASSQLHSLTDTQYF. CDR3 DNA: TGTGCCAGCAGCCAACTTCACTCGTTAACAGATACGCAGTATTTT.